One and the same sample provided the 30 T cell receptor beta chains below, sequenced in a study of vaccination and CD4 T cells after COVID-19 (dated 2022 in TCRdb). The sample's treatment or condition label is to be understood as: approximately 10-day PBMC culture with coronavirus spike peptide pools or control peptides (ViraFEST assay). Antigens of these TCRs are unknown. The library was produced with PCR. The listed sequencing device is Illumina iSeq 100. DNA from cultured CD4+ T cells was subjected to TCR sequencing with the Oncomine TCR Beta short-read assay at the Johns Hopkins FTIC core. TCRdb cleaned the public reads at Q25 with fastp, built clones with MiXCR and kept in-frame beta chains. A single entry per CDR3 protein holds the most common genes and DNA from its merged rows. For this sample there are approximately 9,400 distinct CDR3 sequences; 70% to 75% appear just once. Approximately 9% of the sample goes to the ten largest clones.

The sequencing input was CD4+ T cells from blood, cultured in vitro. The receptors derive from a human donor who had recovered from COVID-19.

Here the CDR3 reads CASSIEGTRSDGYTF. CDR3 in DNA: TGTGCCAGCAGCATAGAGGGGACCCGATCGGATGGCTACACCTTC. The chain combines TRBV28 with TRBJ1-2; D may be TRBD1 (5 bases). Germline lookup yields CDR1 MDHEN and CDR2 SYDVKM. Between the trimmed V and J ends, which lost 6 bases and 6 bases, there was a span of 20 bases. CDR3 length equals 15 residues.

The CDR3 loop is CASSPWGGRGNQPQHF. The CDR3 nucleotides read TGTGCCAGCAGTCCCTGGGGGGGCCGGGGCAATCAGCCCCAGCATTTT. The chain uses TRBV27 and TRBJ1-5; weak D call: TRBD1 (6 bases). Between the trimmed V and J ends, which lost 5 bases and 2 bases, there was a span of 16 bases. Germline V gene sequence: CDR1 MNHEY, CDR2 SMNVEV (reference sequence). The CDR3 is 16 residues long.

The rearrangement uses TRBV19 and TRBJ1-2; unclear D gene. Trimming took 3 bases from V and 2 from J, leaving 7 bases between them. This CDR3 region has 13 residues. Per germline, CDR1 LNHDA and CDR2 SQIVND (reference sequence). For the CDR3, the DNA is TGTGCCAGTAGTATCACGGGGAACTATGGCTACACCTTC. Translating it yields CASSITGNYGYTF.

By frequency in the sample, this clonotype is medium-sized (0.01 to 0.1%). The CDR3, as DNA: TGTGCCAGCAGCACGGGCGCGCTAGCGGGAAGTGTGGAGACCCAGTACTTC. Translating it yields CASSTGALAGSVETQYF. The chain employs TRBV7-6 and TRBJ2-5, with TRBD2 identical over 9 bases. The V gene end was trimmed by 5 bases and the J gene end by 5 bases; junction bases not matched to a gene: 15. The CDR3 is made up of 17 amino acids. CDR1 is SGHVS, CDR2 FNYEAQ, per germline.

This chain joins TRBV7-2 and TRBJ1-2; TRBD1 matches at 9 bases. V lost 5 bases and J lost 8; bases outside the gene matches: 12. Germline-derived CDR1 and CDR2 are SGHTA and FQGNSA. The CDR3 has 15 amino acids. The CDR3 DNA reads TGTGCCAGCAGCACGAATACCGGGACAGGGAACGGCTACACCTTC. It codes for CASSTNTGTGNGYTF.

This clonotype was found once. The chain carries TRBV6-2 or TRBV6-3 and TRBJ1-6; TRBD1 matches at 7 bases. J gave up 7 bases and V 1 base, and 4 bases lay outside the gene matches. The germline V gene has CDR1 MNHEY and CDR2 SVGEGT. CDR3 size: 15 residues. The CDR3 is CASSYYGTANSPLHF. The CDR3 nucleotides read TGTGCCAGCAGTTACTATGGGACAGCCAATTCACCCCTCCACTTT.

V usage is TRBV20-1 and J usage is TRBJ1-5, with D possibly being TRBD1 (5 bases). V lost 5 bases and J lost 2, with 16 bases in between. CDR1 and CDR2 from the germline V gene are DFQATT and SNEGSKA (reference sequence). The CDR3 sequence is 15 residues long. CDR3 sequence reads: CSARRQGTGNQPQHF. The DNA of the CDR3 is TGCAGTGCTCGGCGCCAGGGTACGGGCAATCAGCCCCAGCATTTT.

The genes are TRBV7-6 and TRBJ1-6; D uncertain. V was trimmed by 7 bases and J by 3 bases, leaving 13 bases between them. This CDR3 has 15 residues. Germline assignment: CDR1 SGHVS and CDR2 FNYEAQ. Here the CDR3 DNA reads TGTGCCAGCAACCCACGGACGAACTATAATTCACCCCTCCACTTT. It specifies CASNPRTNYNSPLHF.

A few counts support this clonotype. The chain couples TRBV24-1 to TRBJ2-5; D gene ambiguous. The V end lost 5 bases, the J end lost 4 bases, and 19 bases lay between the germline ends. The CDR3 runs 16 residues. Germline lookup yields CDR1 KGHDR and CDR2 SFDVKD. This CDR3 is CATSAPPSVRAETQYF. The DNA for the CDR3 is TGTGCCACCAGTGCACCACCCAGCGTTAGGGCAGAGACCCAGTACTTC.

This clonotype ranks as large. V and J are TRBV20-1 and TRBJ2-3; D is possibly TRBD1 (5 bases). The CDR3 contains 16 residues. Trimming stripped 2 bases from V and 7 bases from J, with 22 bases between. Germline V CDR1 and CDR2: DFQATT, SNEGSKA (reference sequence). The CDR3 DNA reads as TGCAGTGCTAGATACTCCGATAGGGGCTCCCTCTATACGCAGTATTTT. Translating it yields CSARYSDRGSLYTQYF.

This chain uses TRBV4-3 with TRBJ1-2; D gene unclear. Germline CDR1 reads LGHNA; CDR2 reads YSLEER. This CDR3 is 14 amino acids long. Trimming took off 0 bases at V and 6 bases at J, with 11 bases between the two ends. Here the CDR3 reads CASSQDAGIHGYTF. CDR3 DNA: TGCGCCAGCAGCCAAGATGCGGGGATACATGGCTACACCTTC.

The chain is built from TRBV5-5 and TRBJ1-5; D may be TRBD1 (5 bases). Germline V lookup: CDR1 SGHKS, CDR2 YYEKEE (reference sequence). V lost 0 bases, J lost 2 bases, and 12 bases lay in between. This CDR3 region has 16 residues. CDR3 bases: TGTGCCAGCAGCTTGGGGGCAGGGCGAGGCAATCAGCCCCAGCATTTT. This translates into CASSLGAGRGNQPQHF. The complete variable domain, with remaining parts taken from reference TRBV5-5 and TRBJ1-5, reads DAGVTQSPTHLIKTRGQQVTLRCSPISGHKSVSWYQQVLGQGPQFIFQYYEKEERGRGNFPDRFSARQFPNYSSELNVNALLLGDSALYLCASSLGAGRGNQPQHFGDGTRLSIL.

This clonotype was picked up a small number of times. The chain employs TRBV20-1 and TRBJ1-2; 9 nucleotides match TRBD1. The CDR3 spans 13 residues. Germline V CDR1 and CDR2: DFQATT, SNEGSKA (reference sequence). V dropped 6 bases and J dropped 7; count of bases not matched to a gene: 9. The CDR3 DNA sequence: TGCAGTGCAAGGGACAGGGAAGGGTTTGGCTACACCTTC. It is translated as CSARDREGFGYTF.

The rearrangement uses TRBV11-2 and TRBJ2-7; D gene unclear. The closer fit of TRBJ2-5 to the DNA end suggests the J call may be wrong. Germline-derived CDR1 and CDR2 are SGHAT and FQNNGV. This CDR3 region has 13 residues. The CDR3 loop is CASSPSRQETQYF. The CDR3 region has the DNA TGTGCCAGCAGCCCCTCGCGGCAAGAGACCCAGTACTTC.

The chain carries TRBV7-2 and TRBJ1-2; 7 bases fit TRBD1. CDR3 size: 13 residues. Germline trimming cut 5 bases from V and 8 bases from J; bases unmatched to any gene: 8. The germline gives CDR1 SGHTA, CDR2 FQGNSA. The CDR3 DNA sequence: TGTGCCAGCAGCATAAGGACAGGTCACGGCTACACCTTC. Encoded protein: CASSIRTGHGYTF.

V usage is TRBV6-2 or TRBV6-3 and J usage is TRBJ1-5; the D gene is possibly TRBD1 (5 bases). The CDR3 runs to 15 residues. Trimming removed 6 bases at V and 2 bases at J, with 14 bases between. Germline assignment: CDR1 MNHEY and CDR2 SVGEGT. The DNA of the CDR3 is TGTGCCAGCAGCCGCGTTGGGGGTGGCAATCAGCCCCAGCATTTT. This codes for CASSRVGGGNQPQHF.

The count of this clonotype is one. This chain connects TRBV20-1 to TRBJ1-3; no clear D gene. Germline V gene lookup returns CDR1 DFQATT and CDR2 SNEGSKA (reference sequence). The CDR3 runs 14 residues. The V end was cut by 3 bases, the J end by 4 bases, with 13 bases between. CDR3 sequence (DNA): TGCAGTGCTAGGTCCGGCAGCCGGGGAAACACCATATATTTT. This sequence encodes CSARSGSRGNTIYF.

The chain is built from TRBV20-1 and TRBJ1-5; the match to TRBD1 covers 8 bases. After removal of 2 bases from V and 6 bases from J, the junction contained 12 bases not matched to a gene. The CDR3 covers 16 residues. CDR1 and CDR2 (germline): DFQATT, SNEGSKA (reference sequence). The CDR3: CSARPNQGALGQPQHF. The CDR3 DNA sequence: TGCAGTGCTAGACCTAACCAGGGGGCCCTGGGTCAGCCCCAGCATTTT.

The V and J genes are TRBV28 and TRBJ1-2; D remains ambiguous. There are 12 residues in the CDR3. V gave up 1 base and J gave up 8 bases, with 8 bases separating them. CDR1 is MDHEN, CDR2 SYDVKM, per germline. In nucleotides, the CDR3 is TGTGCCAGCAGTTTATTGTCGGAAGGCTACACCTTC. It is translated as CASSLLSEGYTF.

The rearrangement joins TRBV20-1 to TRBJ1-1; D gene ambiguous. Trimming removed 3 bases from V and 0 bases from J, with 17 bases in between. This CDR3 region has 16 residues. Germline V gene data show CDR1 as DFQATT and CDR2 as SNEGSKA (reference sequence). CDR3 sequence (DNA): TGCAGTGCTAGTGGGCCGGACGCTTTTCTGAACACTGAAGCTTTCTTT. Encoded protein: CSASGPDAFLNTEAFF.

A single count supports this clonotype. The chain is built from TRBV6-1 and TRBJ1-6, with D possibly being TRBD1 (5 bases). The germline CDR1 and CDR2 sequences are MNHNS and SASEGT. CDR3 length: 15 residues. Trimming pared 6 bases from V and 9 bases from J, leaving 18 bases between. CDR3 in DNA: TGTGCCAGCAGACTCTCCGCCCCGGGGGGTTCACCCCTCCACTTT. Its protein product is CASRLSAPGGSPLHF.

The sample holds a few counts of this clonotype. The chain employs TRBV15 and TRBJ1-1, with D hard to call. This CDR3 is 16 amino acids long. V lost 0 bases to trimming and J lost 5 bases, with 16 bases between them. CDR1 LNHNV and CDR2 YYDKDF come from the germline V gene (reference sequence). In DNA form, the CDR3 reads TGTGCCACCAGCAGAGATCGGAGGGTGTCGGGAACTGAAGCTTTCTTT. Its protein is CATSRDRRVSGTEAFF. The full variable domain, with the rest looked up from reference TRBV15 and TRBJ1-1, is DAMVIQNPRYQVTQFGKPVTLSCSQTLNHNVMYWYQQKSSQAPKLLFHYYDKDFNNEADTPDNFQSRRPNTSFCFLDIRSPGLGDTAMYLCATSRDRRVSGTEAFFGQGTRLTVV.

The chain carries TRBV24-1 and TRBJ2-5; D possibly matches TRBD1 or TRBD2 (7 bases each). The germline V and J ends were trimmed by 4 bases and 1 base, with 12 bases remaining between them. Per the germline V gene, CDR1 is KGHDR and CDR2 is SFDVKD. This CDR3 has 15 amino acids. The CDR3 loop reads CATSEGGTAQETQYF. The CDR3 DNA sequence: TGTGCCACCAGTGAGGGGGGGACAGCCCAAGAGACCCAGTACTTC.

The CDR3 DNA reads TGTGCCAGTACAAAAGCGGGCAATCAGCCCCAGCATTTT. Its translation: CASTKAGNQPQHF. The rearrangement links TRBV19 to TRBJ1-5, with unresolved D. V dropped 7 bases and J dropped 2 bases, with 9 bases sitting between them. The CDR3 is 13 amino acids. The germline V gene has CDR1 LNHDA and CDR2 SQIVND (reference sequence). Together with reference TRBV19 and TRBJ1-5, the CDR3 gives the full variable domain: DGGITQSPKYLFRKEGQNVTLSCEQNLNHDAMYWYRQDPGQGLRLIYYSQIVNDFQKGDIAEGYSVSREKKESFPLTVTSAQKNPTAFYLCASTKAGNQPQHFGDGTRLSIL.

The V gene is TRBV29-1, the J gene TRBJ2-7, with 9 bases identical to TRBD2. V was pared by 4 bases and J by 3 bases, with 4 bases of the junction left unmatched. The CDR3 consists of 13 residues. Germline V gives CDR1 SQVTM, CDR2 ANQGSEA. This CDR3 is CSVGLAGVYEQYF. Written as DNA, the CDR3 is TGCAGCGTTGGTTTAGCGGGGGTCTACGAGCAGTACTTC.

This chain joins TRBV10-1 and TRBJ1-1, with D perhaps TRBD1 (5 bases). With 7 bases removed from V and 4 bases from J, the gap between germline ends came to 22 bases. Germline assignment: CDR1 WNHNN and CDR2 SYGVQD (reference sequence). The CDR3 has 16 residues. CDR3 sequence reads: CASNSRQQNWSTEAFF. CDR3 DNA sequence: TGCGCCAGCAATTCTAGACAGCAGAATTGGAGCACTGAAGCTTTCTTT.

The chain employs TRBV2 and TRBJ1-5; a possible D gene is TRBD1 (5 bases). The V and J ends lost 5 bases and 8 bases respectively, with 19 bases between them. The CDR3 is 15 residues long. Germline lookup yields CDR1 SNHLY and CDR2 FYNNEI. This chain's CDR3 is CASSYRTGLWEPQHF. CDR3 nucleotides: TGTGCCAGCAGTTACCGGACGGGGCTTTGGGAGCCCCAGCATTTT. Drawing the rest from reference TRBV2 and TRBJ1-5, the complete variable domain is EPEVTQTPSHQVTQMGQEVILRCVPISNHLYFYWYRQILGQKVEFLVSFYNNEISEKSEIFDDQFSVERPDGSNFTLKIRSTKLEDSAMYFCASSYRTGLWEPQHFGDGTRLSIL.

The genes are TRBV7-9 and TRBJ1-5; D is undetermined. Germline values: CDR1 SEHNR, CDR2 FQNEAQ (reference sequence). This CDR3 is 13 amino acids long. Trimming removed 4 bases from V and 5 bases from J, with 9 bases in between. CDR3 nucleotide sequence: TGTGCCAGCAGCTCAAATTCCGATCAGCCCCAGCATTTT. Translation: CASSSNSDQPQHF.

This clonotype is medium-sized within its sample. This sequence joins TRBV7-2 and TRBJ1-5; D might be TRBD1 (5 bases). There are 14 residues in the CDR3. Germline V gene lookup returns CDR1 SGHTA and CDR2 FQGNSA. V was cut by 4 bases and J by 0 bases, with 7 bases left in between. CDR3 sequence reads: CASSSQGSNQPQHF. The CDR3 coding sequence is TGTGCCAGCAGCTCCCAGGGTAGCAATCAGCCCCAGCATTTT.

The chain uses TRBV30 and TRBJ2-2, with no clear D. V dropped 7 bases and J dropped 3 bases, with 3 bases sitting between them. This CDR3 is 10 amino acids long. Germline V gene sequence: CDR1 GTSNPN, CDR2 SVGIG (reference sequence). The CDR3 DNA reads as TGTGCCTCTTACACCGGGGAGCTGTTTTTT. Amino acids: CASYTGELFF.